The sequence of this T cell receptor beta chain was determined in a study of blood T cells in healthy people across ages. On this clonotype itself: A much larger clonotype is one base distant, so this may be a read error.

Sample-barcoded 5' priming and a J-beta primer mix drove a second PCR of 7 to 11 cycles. Each cDNA molecule was tagged by a template-switch adaptor that had 12 random nucleotides. TCRdb processed the 5' RACE reads anew with MiXCR; each CDR3 protein has one entry. Among around 1.7 million distinct CDR3 sequences listed, 28% were seen once. This receptor was identified in a woman between 25 and 40 years old in good health. What was sequenced was blood.

The CDR3 bases are TGCAGCGTTGGACAGGGGCCAAGCGAGCGGTACTTC. Translation gives CSVGQGPSERYF. The chain links TRBV29-1 to TRBJ2-7, with 8 nucleotides matching TRBD1. Germline V gives CDR1 SQVTM, CDR2 ANQGSEA. The CDR3 has 12 amino acids.